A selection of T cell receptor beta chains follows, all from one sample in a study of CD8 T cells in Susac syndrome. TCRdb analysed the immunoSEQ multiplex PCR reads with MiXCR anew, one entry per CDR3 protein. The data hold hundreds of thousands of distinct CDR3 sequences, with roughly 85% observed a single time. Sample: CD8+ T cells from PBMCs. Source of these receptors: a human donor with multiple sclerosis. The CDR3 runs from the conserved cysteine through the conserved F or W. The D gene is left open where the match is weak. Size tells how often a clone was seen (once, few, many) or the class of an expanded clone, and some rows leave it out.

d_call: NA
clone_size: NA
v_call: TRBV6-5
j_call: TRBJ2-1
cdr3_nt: TGTGCCAGCAGTTACCTGGGGGGGGGCGGGCAGTTCTTC
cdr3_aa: CASSYLGGGGQFF

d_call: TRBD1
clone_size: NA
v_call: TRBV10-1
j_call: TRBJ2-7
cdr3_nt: TGCGCCAGCAGTGAGTCGGGGACAGACTACGAGCAGTACTTC
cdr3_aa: CASSESGTDYEQYF

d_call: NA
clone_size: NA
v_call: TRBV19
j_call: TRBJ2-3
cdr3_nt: TGTGCCAGTAGTCCCAGCGTTTTTACAGATACGCAGTATTTT
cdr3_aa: CASSPSVFTDTQYF

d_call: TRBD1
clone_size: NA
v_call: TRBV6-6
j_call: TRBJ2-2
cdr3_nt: TGTGCCAGCATCCCGGGACAGGCGAACACCGGGGAGCTGTTTTTT
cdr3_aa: CASIPGQANTGELFF

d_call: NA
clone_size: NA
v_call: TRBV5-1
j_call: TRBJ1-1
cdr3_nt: TGCGCCAGCAGCTTGTACAGTCATGAACACGAAGCTTTCTTT
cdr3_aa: CASSLYSHEHEAFF

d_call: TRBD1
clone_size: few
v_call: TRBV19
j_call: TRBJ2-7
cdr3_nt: TGTGCCAGTAGCACCGTAGGGGGCGCTTCCTACGAGCAGTACTTC
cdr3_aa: CASSTVGGASYEQYF

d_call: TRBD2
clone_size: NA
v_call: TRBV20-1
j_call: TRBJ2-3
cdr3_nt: TGCAGTGCTCCCCTCTGGCGGGAGGGCACAGATACGCAGTATTTT
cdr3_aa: CSAPLWREGTDTQYF

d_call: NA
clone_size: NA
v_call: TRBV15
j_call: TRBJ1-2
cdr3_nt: TGTGCCACCAGCAGACTCCACGATGATACAGGGAGTAGGGGTGGCTACACCTTC
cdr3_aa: CATSRLHDDTGSRGGYTF

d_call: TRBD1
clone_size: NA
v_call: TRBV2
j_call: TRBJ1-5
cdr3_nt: TGTGCCAGCAGTCGGACAGGGTCGGCGTATAGCAATCAGCCCCAGCATTTT
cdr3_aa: CASSRTGSAYSNQPQHF

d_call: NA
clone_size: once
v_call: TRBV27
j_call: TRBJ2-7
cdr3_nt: TGTGCCAGCGCCCACCAGGAGGCCTACGAGCAGTACTTC
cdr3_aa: CASAHQEAYEQYF

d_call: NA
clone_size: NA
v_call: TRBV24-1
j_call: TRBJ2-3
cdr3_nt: TGTGCCACCAGTGATTATAACGGCGGCACAGATACGCAGTATTTT
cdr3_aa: CATSDYNGGTDTQYF

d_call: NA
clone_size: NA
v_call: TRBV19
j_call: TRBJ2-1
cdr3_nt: TGTGCCAGTAGTAACCCCGAGGTCGGCAATGAGCAGTTCTTC
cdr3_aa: CASSNPEVGNEQFF

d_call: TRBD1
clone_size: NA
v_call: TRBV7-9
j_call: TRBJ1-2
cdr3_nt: TGTGCCAGCAGCTTAGGGTTGGGGACAGGGGGCGTCGGCTATGGCTACACCTTC
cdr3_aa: CASSLGLGTGGVGYGYTF

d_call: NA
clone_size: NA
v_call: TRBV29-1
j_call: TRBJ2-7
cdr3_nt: TGCAGCGTTGAGGGACTTAACTACGAGCAGTACTTC
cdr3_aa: CSVEGLNYEQYF

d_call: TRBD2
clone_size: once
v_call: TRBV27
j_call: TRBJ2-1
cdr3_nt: TGTGCCAGCAGTTTTACTAGAGGACTAGCGGGGAAGAATGAGCAGTTCTTC
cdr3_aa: CASSFTRGLAGKNEQFF

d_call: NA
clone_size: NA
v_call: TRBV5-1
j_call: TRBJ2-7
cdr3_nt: TGCGCCAGCAGCATGGACAGATATACCTACGAGCAGTACTTC
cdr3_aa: CASSMDRYTYEQYF

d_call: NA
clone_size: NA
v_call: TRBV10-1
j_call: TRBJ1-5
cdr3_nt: TGCGCCAGGCTTACGGACTCCTATAGCAATCAGCCCCAGCATTTT
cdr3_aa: CARLTDSYSNQPQHF

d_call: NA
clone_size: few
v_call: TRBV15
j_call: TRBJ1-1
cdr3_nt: TGTGCCACCAGCTCACACGGTCGGGCAGGGCGCTCGGACACTGAAGCTTTCTTT
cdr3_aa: CATSSHGRAGRSDTEAFF

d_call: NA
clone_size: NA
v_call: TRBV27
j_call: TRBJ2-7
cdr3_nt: TGTGCCAGCAGTTTGGGACAAAACGCCTACGAGCAGTACTTC
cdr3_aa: CASSLGQNAYEQYF

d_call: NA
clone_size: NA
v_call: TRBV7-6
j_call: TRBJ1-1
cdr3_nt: TGTGCCAGCAGCCCCGGGACACCAATGAACACTGAAGCTTTCTTT
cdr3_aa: CASSPGTPMNTEAFF

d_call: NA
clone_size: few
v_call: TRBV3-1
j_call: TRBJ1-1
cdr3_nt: TGTGCCAGCAGCCAAGAAGGCCAGGCGAACACTGAAGCTTTCTTT
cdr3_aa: CASSQEGQANTEAFF

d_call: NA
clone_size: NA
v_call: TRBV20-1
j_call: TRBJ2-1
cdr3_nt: TGCAGTGCTACTAGCGAAGGCGGAGCCAATGAGCAGTTCTTC
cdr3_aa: CSATSEGGANEQFF

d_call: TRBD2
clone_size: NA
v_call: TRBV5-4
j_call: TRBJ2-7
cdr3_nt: TGTGCCAGCAGCTTGTTGACTAGCGGTAACTACGAGCAGTACTTC
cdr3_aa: CASSLLTSGNYEQYF

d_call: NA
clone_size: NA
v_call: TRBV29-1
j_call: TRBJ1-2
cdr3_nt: TGCAGCGTTGAAGATCATGGCTCCTTAGGATATGGCTACACCTTC
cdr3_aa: CSVEDHGSLGYGYTF

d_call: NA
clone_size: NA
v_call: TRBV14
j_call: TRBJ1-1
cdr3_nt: TGTGCCAGCAGTCATTTTATGAACACTGAAGCTTTCTTT
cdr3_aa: CASSHFMNTEAFF

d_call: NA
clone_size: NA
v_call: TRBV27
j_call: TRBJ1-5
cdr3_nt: TGTGCCAGCAGTTTATCTCGCCCTTCCAGGACCGTCCAGCCCCAGCATTTT
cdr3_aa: CASSLSRPSRTVQPQHF

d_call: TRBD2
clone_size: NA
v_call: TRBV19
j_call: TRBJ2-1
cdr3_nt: TGTGCCAGTAGTAGAGGACTAGCGGGCTCCTACAATGAGCAGTTCTTC
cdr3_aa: CASSRGLAGSYNEQFF